Listed below are T cell receptor beta chains from one sample, sequenced in a study of T cell changes during pregnancy in multiple sclerosis. This table comes from immunoSEQ multiplex PCR, and its TCRdb copy is limited to in-frame clones, with some not included. The table includes about 38,000 clones, 94% detected once. Here the sequenced sample was CD4+ T cells from peripheral blood mononuclear cells, taken in the second trimester of pregnancy. Receptors originate from a female donor with multiple sclerosis, enrolled in a pregnancy study. Each CDR3 is given with its conserved first and last residue. A D gene is named only where the DNA matches it firmly. The size of a clone is reported for some rows only, either as once, few or many, or as a class for expanded clones.

d_gene	v_gene	abundance	j_gene	CDR3aa	CDR3nt
TRBD1	TRBV6-6	-	TRBJ2-7	CASRDRDRDFWEQYF	TGTGCCAGCAGGGACCGGGACAGGGATTTCTGGGAGCAGTACTTC
TRBD2	TRBV5-8	once	TRBJ2-1	CASSPGGTSGYNEQFF	TGTGCCAGCAGCCCGGGGGGGACTAGCGGGTACAATGAGCAGTTCTTC
TRBD1	TRBV7-3	-	TRBJ1-2	CASSPDRGRVEGYTF	TGTGCCAGCAGCCCGGACAGGGGGCGAGTGGAGGGCTACACCTTC
-	TRBV5-1	-	TRBJ1-1	CASRQNMNTEAFF	TGCGCCAGCAGACAGAACATGAACACTGAAGCTTTCTTT
TRBD1	TRBV6-5	-	TRBJ1-1	CASSDTPTGAVTFF	TGTGCCAGCAGTGACACACCGACAGGGGCCGTAACTTTCTTT
-	TRBV15	once	TRBJ1-6	CATSKQGLNSPLHF	TGTGCCACCAGCAAGCAGGGACTGAATTCACCCCTCCACTTT
TRBD2	TRBV28	-	TRBJ2-1	CASSSETSGSSYNEQFF	TGTGCCAGCAGTTCGGAGACTAGCGGGAGTTCCTACAATGAGCAGTTCTTC
-	TRBV5-1	-	TRBJ1-1	CASSPGRANTEAFF	TGCGCCAGCAGCCCCGGTCGCGCGAACACTGAAGCTTTCTTT
TRBD1	TRBV5-4	-	TRBJ2-5	CASSPAGTVIQETQYF	TGTGCCAGCAGCCCCGCCGGGACAGTGATCCAAGAGACCCAGTACTTC
-	TRBV18	-	TRBJ1-5	CASSLSNSDQPQHF	TGTGCCAGCTCACTAAGTAACAGTGATCAGCCCCAGCATTTT
TRBD2	TRBV7-3	-	TRBJ2-1	CASSFGLAGGDEQFF	TGTGCCAGCAGCTTTGGGCTAGCGGGGGGGGATGAGCAGTTCTTC
TRBD2	TRBV15	-	TRBJ2-7	CATSRESKREAGYEQYF	TGTGCCACCAGCAGAGAATCAAAGCGGGAGGCAGGATACGAGCAGTACTTC
-	TRBV7-3	-	TRBJ2-5	CASSLGRVTQETQYF	TGTGCCAGCAGCTTAGGCAGGGTCACTCAAGAGACCCAGTACTTC
-	TRBV4-2	-	TRBJ2-3	CASSQRGGDTQYF	TGTGCCAGCAGCCAGAGGGGGGGAGATACGCAGTATTTT
-	TRBV7-6	once	TRBJ2-7	CASSLAHSFSYEQYF	TGTGCCAGCAGCTTAGCTCATAGCTTCTCCTACGAGCAGTACTTC
-	TRBV5-4	-	TRBJ1-2	CASSLREAGGYTF	TGTGCCAGCAGCTTGCGGGAGGCGGGGGGCTACACCTTC
-	TRBV7-2	-	TRBJ1-6	CASSLAGSNSPLHF	TGTGCCAGCAGCTTAGCGGGCAGCAATTCACCCCTCCACTTT
TRBD1	TRBV5-1	-	TRBJ2-6	CASTTGGEAGANVLTF	TGCGCCAGCACTACAGGGGGCGAGGCTGGGGCCAACGTCCTGACTTTC
-	TRBV27	-	TRBJ1-4	CASSLMGASNEKLFF	TGTGCCAGCAGTTTAATGGGGGCCAGTAATGAAAAACTGTTTTTT
TRBD2	TRBV6-1	-	TRBJ2-7	CASSAGAGSLGSYEQYF	TGTGCCAGCAGTGCGGGAGCGGGGTCATTGGGCTCCTACGAGCAGTACTTC
-	TRBV5-4	-	TRBJ1-4	CASSLGGGQGRTNEKLFF	TGTGCCAGCAGCTTGGGAGGCGGGCAGGGGAGAACTAATGAAAAACTGTTTTTT
TRBD2	TRBV5-1	-	TRBJ2-1	CASSFRASGKSSYNEQFF	TGCGCCAGCAGCTTTAGGGCTAGCGGGAAGAGCTCCTACAATGAGCAGTTCTTC
-	TRBV5-1	-	TRBJ2-1	CASSFDIYNEQFF	TGCGCCAGCAGCTTCGACATTTACAATGAGCAGTTCTTC
TRBD2	TRBV6-5	-	TRBJ2-7	CASSASGGASEQYF	TGTGCCAGCAGCGCTAGCGGGGGGGCCTCCGAGCAGTACTTC
TRBD1	TRBV5-1	-	TRBJ2-2	CASSPGTGNTGELFF	TGCGCCAGCAGCCCCGGGACAGGTAACACCGGGGAGCTGTTTTTT
TRBD1	TRBV5-4	-	TRBJ2-7	CASGRGGKYEQYF	TGTGCCAGCGGCCGAGGGGGCAAATACGAGCAGTACTTC
-	TRBV10-3	-	TRBJ1-2	CAISDWSEKSGYTF	TGTGCCATCAGTGACTGGTCAGAAAAAAGTGGCTACACCTTC
-	TRBV9	-	TRBJ2-3	CASSVGLEQTDTQYF	TGTGCCAGCAGCGTTGGACTCGAGCAGACAGATACGCAGTATTTT
TRBD1	TRBV4-3	-	TRBJ2-1	CASSHYGQGESSYNEQFF	TGCGCCAGCAGCCATTATGGACAGGGTGAAAGCTCCTACAATGAGCAGTTCTTC
TRBD1	TRBV5-4	once	TRBJ2-3	CASSLDPQGFTQYF	TGTGCCAGCAGCTTAGATCCACAGGGGTTTACGCAGTATTTT
-	TRBV1	-	TRBJ1-6	CTSSTRDRGNSPLHF	TGCACCAGCAGCACCCGGGACAGGGGGAATTCACCCCTCCACTTT